This T cell receptor (beta chain) is drawn from a study of T-cell reconstitution after alpha-beta-depleted transplantation in children (TCRdb year 2016). With regard to the full study: Using TCR repertoire profiling, the study quantitatively followed how T-cell immune reconstitution unfolded in children after TCRalphabeta/CD19-depleted allogeneic hematopoietic cell transplantation.

This clonotype has a handful of counts. Its recognized antigen is unknown. Per-nucleotide qualities are absent, and no much larger clonotype sits a single base away. The method was PCR. Sequencing used an Illumina HiSeq 2500. Molecular barcoding was employed in the preparation of TCR libraries, with unique molecular identifiers being used to normalize TCRbeta repertoire quantification. The raw public data were reprocessed by TCRdb itself: fastp quality trimming at Q25, MiXCR clonotype calling, in-frame beta chains only. Identical CDR3 protein sequences are pooled into one entry, listed with their most common genes and DNA. In all, the sample holds 350,000 to 450,000 distinct CDR3 sequences, and roughly 20% of those were seen once. The ten largest clones capture around 4% of the sample. The CDR1 and CDR2 encoded by the germline V gene are SGHRS and YFSETQ. Its CDR3 holds 15 amino acids, cysteine through phenylalanine. Only the CDR3 DNA is retained, 45 bases long and in frame from the first base. V lost 4 bases and J lost 4 bases, and the count of bases not matched to a germline gene is 6.

The rearrangement joined TRBV5-1 to TRBJ2-3, and 10 bases in between align with TRBD2. The sequence derives from a human donor who donated a stem cell graft to a child with acute myeloid leukemia. The material sequenced was PBMCs from the stem cell graft donor, taken from the stem cell graft. The DNA sequence is as follows: TGCGCCAGCAGCCCCGGACTAGCGGATTCAGATACGCAGTATTTT. Its amino acids are CASSPGLADSDTQYF.